This T cell receptor beta chain was sequenced for a study of cytomegalovirus exposure and HLA in healthy donors. Turning to the study itself: A preliminary data release comprised approximately 85 million unique TCRs obtained from HLA-typed donors.

The PCR ran on 60 Vbeta and 13 Jbeta primers. Generated by immunoSEQ multiplex PCR, the TCRdb table keeps only in-frame clones and is missing some. This repertoire includes about 160,000 clones. Study conclusions and caveats: Presence/absence analyses supposed approximately even sequencing depth among donors. A few of the chains that were CMV-associated were confirmed in vitro to be specific for CMV antigens. An ancestry cluster, one associated with Asian ancestry, reportedly showed fewer N-insertions than the approximately 720-donor mean in a later analysis.

On this clone: Its antigen is as yet unknown.

The TCR sequence derives from a man aged 25-45 years in good health and CMV-seronegative. The sample was PBMCs.

CDR3 residues: CASSPAGGQETQYF. The CDR3 DNA is TGTGCCAGCTCACCAGCGGGAGGCCAAGAGACCCAGTACTTC. This chain links TRBV18 with TRBJ2-5, with 8 bases that match TRBD2. V dropped 2 bases and J dropped 1; count of bases not matched to a gene: 0. Germline values: CDR1 KGHSH, CDR2 LQKENI. The CDR3 is 14 amino acids. Variable domain in full (rest from reference TRBV18 and TRBJ2-5): NAGVMQNPRHLVRRRGQEARLRCSPMKGHSHVYWYRQLPEEGLKFMVYLQKENIIDESGMPKERFSAEFPKEGPSILRIQQVVRGDSAAYFCASSPAGGQETQYFGPGTRLLVL.